These 6 T cell receptor beta chains share one sample of origin, sequenced in a study of shared clonotypes between healthy human individuals. Generated by immunoSEQ multiplex PCR, the TCRdb table keeps only in-frame clones and is missing some. The sample holds millions of clones, approximately 93% seen once. The sample taken for sequencing was naive CD4+ T cells from PBMCs. Subset: CD45RA+ positively selected. The receptors originated from a man between 18 and 35 years old in good health. Some clones in this sample may be carry-over from other donors' samples.

The rearrangement uses TRBV6-1 and TRBJ2-7; TRBD2 is a possible D gene (6 bases). The V gene's germline CDR1 is MNHNS and CDR2 SASEGT. The V and J ends lost 1 base and 3 bases respectively, with 13 bases between them. The CDR3 extends over 15 amino acids. The CDR3: CASSEGRGSIYEQYF. Written as DNA, the CDR3 is TGTGCCAGCAGTGAAGGCCGGGGGTCGATCTACGAGCAGTACTTC.

The rearrangement joins TRBV10-3 to TRBJ2-7; 8 bases are shared with TRBD2. The germline V gene encodes CDR1 ENHRY and CDR2 SYGVKD. CDR3 length equals 17 residues. V lost 2 bases, J lost 1 base, and 10 bases stayed unmatched. CDR3 nucleotides: TGTGCCATCAGTGAGGGGATGTATAGCGGGGAGTCCTACGAGCAGTACTTC. Its protein product is CAISEGMYSGESYEQYF.

This clone was observed a single time. This chain uses TRBV7-3 with TRBJ2-3; D possibly corresponds to TRBD1 (5 bases). CDR1 is SGHTA, CDR2 FQGTGA, per germline. CDR3 length: 15 residues. V was trimmed by 2 bases and J by 5 bases, leaving 14 bases between them. The CDR3 DNA is TGTGCCAGCAGCTTAGGGGTGCAGGGAAGAGATACGCAGTATTTT. The encoded protein is CASSLGVQGRDTQYF.

With regard to this clone: Other nucleotide sequences from this sample produce the same CDR3. The CDR3 sequence is CASSLGLAGLNEQFF. The CDR3 DNA reads as TGCGCCAGCAGCTTGGGACTAGCGGGCCTCAATGAGCAGTTCTTC. This chain uses TRBV5-1 with TRBJ2-1; 10 bases match TRBD2. V lost 0 bases, J lost 6 bases, and 3 bases stayed unmatched. Per the germline V gene, CDR1 is SGHRS and CDR2 is YFSETQ. The CDR3 totals 15 residues. Drawing the rest from reference TRBV5-1 and TRBJ2-1, the complete variable domain is KAGVTQTPRYLIKTRGQQVTLSCSPISGHRSVSWYQQTPGQGLQFLFEYFSETQRNKGNFPGRFSGRQFSNSRSEMNVSTLELGDSALYLCASSLGLAGLNEQFFGPGTRLTVL.

The chain couples TRBV5-4 to TRBJ2-2; TRBD1 matches at 7 bases. Trimming removed 4 bases from V and 2 bases from J; junction bases left unmatched: 8. The CDR3 is made up of 16 amino acids. Germline CDR1 reads SGHNT; CDR2 reads YYREEE (reference sequence). In DNA form, the CDR3 reads TGTGCCAGCAGCGGACAGGTCTCAACCAACACCGGGGAGCTGTTTTTT. This gives the protein CASSGQVSTNTGELFF.

The CDR3 DNA is TGCGCCAGCAGCTTGAGGCCCTACACCGGGGAGCTGTTTTTT. Protein sequence: CASSLRPYTGELFF. The chain joins TRBV5-1 to TRBJ2-2; D remains unclear. The CDR3 contains 14 residues. Trimming cost V 1 base and J 3 bases, with 7 bases left between them. The germline V gene has CDR1 SGHRS and CDR2 YFSETQ. Supplemented by reference TRBV5-1 and TRBJ2-2, the full variable domain reads KAGVTQTPRYLIKTRGQQVTLSCSPISGHRSVSWYQQTPGQGLQFLFEYFSETQRNKGNFPGRFSGRQFSNSRSEMNVSTLELGDSALYLCASSLRPYTGELFFGEGSRLTVL.